The count of the clone carrying this T cell receptor beta chain is one. Its cognate antigen is unknown. The sample comes from a study of PD-L1 blockade in urothelial cancer. Study background: Patients commenced intravenous atezolizumab, 1,200 mg every 3 weeks, in about 2014. Male sex and bladder-origin urothelial cancer characterized about 90% of the 29 patients.

Study outcomes and limitations: Tumor-associated TCR clones expanded more in blood at 3 weeks in patients with durable benefit.

The templates were synthetic TCR analogs, and they were spiked into each PCR. Clones were read by immunoSEQ multiplex PCR, and TCRdb kept only the in-frame ones, dropping some. The table lists 30,000 to 40,000 clones, 80% to 90% of them singletons. This CDR3 has 15 amino acids. Sample: PBMCs, taken around atezolizumab (anti-PD-L1) treatment. The receptor was derived from a man in his sixties with urothelial cancer. The V and J genes are TRBV12-2 and TRBJ1-5. TRBV12-2 is a listed pseudogene. In DNA, the CDR3 is TGTGCAAGTCGCTTAGAGTCAACTCCGGAGCAGCCCCAGCATTTT. This codes for CASRLESTPEQPQHF.